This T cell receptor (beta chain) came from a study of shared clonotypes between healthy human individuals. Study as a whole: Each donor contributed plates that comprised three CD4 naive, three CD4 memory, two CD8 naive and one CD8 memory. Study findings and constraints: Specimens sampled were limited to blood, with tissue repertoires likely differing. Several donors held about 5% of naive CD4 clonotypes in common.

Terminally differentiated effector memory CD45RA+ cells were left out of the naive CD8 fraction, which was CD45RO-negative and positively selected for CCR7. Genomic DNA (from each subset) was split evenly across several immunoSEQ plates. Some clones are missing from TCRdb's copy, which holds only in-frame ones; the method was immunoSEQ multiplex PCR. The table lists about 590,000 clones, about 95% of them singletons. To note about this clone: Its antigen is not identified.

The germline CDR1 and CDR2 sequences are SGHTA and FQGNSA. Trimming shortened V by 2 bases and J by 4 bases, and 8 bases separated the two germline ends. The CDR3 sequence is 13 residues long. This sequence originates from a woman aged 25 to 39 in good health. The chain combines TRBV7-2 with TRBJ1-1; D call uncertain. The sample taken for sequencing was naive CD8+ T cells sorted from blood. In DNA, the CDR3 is TGTGCCAGCAGCTTAAAGTTGCGCACTGAAGCTTTCTTT. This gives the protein CASSLKLRTEAFF.